The present entry profiles one TCR beta chain with its context. TCRdb passed the RT-PCR reads through MiXCR, listing each CDR3 protein once. The sample lists 150,000 to 200,000 distinct CDR3 sequences, approximately 12% occurring once. This specimen belongs to a study of response to subunit inactivated influenza vaccine. This sample was shared with a second study, whose subject was T cells expressing NK-cell markers. That work states: 5'RACE template switching with UMIs generated TCR beta cDNA. Most of the eight sequenced donors were classified as HCMV-seropositive, and one was classified as seronegative.

Sequencing was performed on CD8+ T cells sorted from PBMCs, taken less than 13 days after vaccination. The origin of this receptor is a man in his forties or fifties who received an inactivated influenza vaccine.

CDR3 bases: TGTGCCAGCACCCCTAGCGGGAGCTCCTACGAGCAGTACTTC. Protein product: CASTPSGSSYEQYF. V usage is TRBV28 and J usage is TRBJ2-7; 10 nucleotides align to TRBD2. The trim removed 7 bases at V and 0 bases at J, leaving 3 bases unmatched. This CDR3 region has 14 residues. CDR1 is MDHEN, CDR2 SYDVKM, per germline.